What follows are 23 T cell receptor beta chains derived from one specimen sequenced in a study of blood T cell repertoires in COVID-19. TCRdb keeps only in-frame clones here, not all; method: immunoSEQ multiplex PCR. The table lists some 250,000 clones, 80% to 90% of them singletons. Input material: PBMCs or T cells enriched from blood (not recorded which). The receptors were gathered from a man in his forties who had recovered from COVID-19.

CDR3 sequence: CASSHRLAEDTQYF. For the CDR3, the DNA is TGTGCCAGCAGCCACAGACTAGCAGAAGATACGCAGTATTTT. The chain is built from TRBV3-1 (or the pseudogene TRBV3-2) and TRBJ2-3, with 7 bases that match TRBD2. This CDR3 spans 14 amino acids. Losses at the gene ends were 3 bases for V and 5 bases for J; bases not matched to a gene: 5. Germline CDR1 is LGHDT and CDR2 is YNNKEL (reference sequence).

V usage is TRBV29-1 and J usage is TRBJ1-1; TRBD1 might be the D (5 bases). Germline assignment: CDR1 SQVTM and CDR2 ANQGSEA. V gave up 3 bases and J gave up 4 bases, with 9 bases separating them. This CDR3 comprises 12 residues. The CDR3 loop is CSVETELTEAFF. CDR3 nucleotide sequence: TGCAGCGTTGAGACAGAGCTCACTGAAGCTTTCTTT.

Notes on this clone: Other DNA sequences within the sample encode an identical CDR3. This chain joins TRBV12-3 or TRBV12-4 and TRBJ1-1, with D unresolved. The CDR3 runs 12 residues. The V end was cut by 3 bases, the J end by 5 bases, with 7 bases between. The CDR3 loop reads CASSFGQTEAFF. The CDR3 DNA is TGTGCCAGCAGTTTCGGTCAAACTGAAGCTTTCTTT.

The rearrangement joins TRBV7-9 to TRBJ2-1, with TRBD2 matching 11 bases. Germline CDR1 SEHNR, CDR2 FQNEAQ (reference sequence). The CDR3 extends over 15 amino acids. Losses at the gene ends were 1 base for V and 10 bases for J; bases not matched to a gene: 6. As DNA, the CDR3 is TGTGCCAGCAGCTTAGGGGTAGCGGGGGGGAAGGAGCAGTTCTTC. Translated: CASSLGVAGGKEQFF. The whole variable domain, filled in from reference TRBV7-9 and TRBJ2-1, reads DTGVSQNPRHKITKRGQNVTFRCDPISEHNRLYWYRQTLGQGPEFLTYFQNEAQLEKSRLLSDRFSAERPKGSFSTLEIQRTEQGDSAMYLCASSLGVAGGKEQFFGPGTRLTVL.

This clone was observed a few times. This chain joins TRBV11-2 and TRBJ1-2; tentative D call: TRBD1 (5 bases). The CDR3 is 18 residues long. Trimming pared 8 bases from V and 0 bases from J, leaving 25 bases between. Per germline, CDR1 SGHAT and CDR2 FQNNGV. CDR3 bases: TGTGCCAGCGGCCCCTGGCAGGGCTCTACAAATACTAACTATGGCTACACCTTC. Protein sequence: CASGPWQGSTNTNYGYTF.

In this sample, this clone turned up once. The genes are TRBV7-6 and TRBJ2-1; TRBD1 matches at 9 bases. V dropped 0 bases and J dropped 6; count of bases not matched to a gene: 6. Germline CDR1 and CDR2: SGHVS and FNYEAQ. The CDR3 spans 16 residues. The CDR3 sequence is CASSLADRGGLNEQFF. The CDR3 DNA follows: TGTGCCAGCAGCTTAGCGGACAGGGGAGGACTCAATGAGCAGTTCTTC. The full variable domain, its missing parts supplied by reference TRBV7-6 and TRBJ2-1, is GAGVSQSPRYKVTKRGQDVALRCDPISGHVSLYWYRQALGQGPEFLTYFNYEAQQDKSGLPNDRFSAERPEGSISTLTIQRTEQRDSAMYRCASSLADRGGLNEQFFGPGTRLTVL.

For this clone: This specimen includes other DNA sequences encoding the same CDR3. The chain employs TRBV2 and TRBJ1-3; TRBD1 matches at 7 bases. Germline CDR1 SNHLY, CDR2 FYNNEI. V shed 8 bases and J 2 bases; nucleotides not matched to a gene: 6. The CDR3 sequence is 14 residues long. Here the CDR3 reads CASVRGWTGNTIYF. The CDR3 bases are TGTGCCAGCGTCAGGGGGTGGACTGGAAACACCATATATTTT.

CDR3 DNA: TGTGCCAGCTCACCACAGCGGACAGGGGATGTAGGATACGAGCAGTACTTC. It translates to CASSPQRTGDVGYEQYF. V and J are TRBV18 and TRBJ2-7; 9 bases match TRBD1. The CDR3 totals 17 residues. Trimming removed 1 base from V and 4 bases from J; junction bases left unmatched: 11. The germline gives CDR1 KGHSH, CDR2 LQKENI.

The rearrangement uses TRBV5-1 and TRBJ2-2, with D possibly matching TRBD1 (6 bases). The germline V gene has CDR1 SGHRS and CDR2 YFSETQ. The ends were cut back, 6 bases at V and 8 bases at J, with 17 bases in the middle. This CDR3 region has 14 residues. The CDR3 sequence is CASTDRSGFGELFF. The CDR3 coding sequence is TGCGCCAGCACTGACAGGTCAGGATTTGGGGAGCTGTTTTTT.

This rearrangement joins TRBV6-2 or TRBV6-3 to TRBJ2-3; 14 positions agree with TRBD2. Trimming at V came to 5 bases and at J to 3 bases, leaving 10 bases not matched to a gene. Per the germline V gene, CDR1 is MNHEY and CDR2 is SVGEGT. There are 18 residues in the CDR3. The CDR3 loop is CASSRWGTSGRGTDTQYF. The CDR3 DNA follows: TGTGCCAGCAGTAGATGGGGGACTAGCGGGAGAGGTACAGATACGCAGTATTTT.

This clone was observed a single time. V and J are TRBV7-9 and TRBJ1-1; 9 bases fit TRBD1. CDR3 length: 16 amino acids. With 7 bases clipped from V and 4 bases from J, the junction kept 13 bases outside the gene matches. Per the germline V gene, CDR1 is SEHNR and CDR2 is FQNEAQ (reference sequence). The CDR3, as DNA: TGTGCCAGCAACGAACCCCTCGTGACAGGGGGCACTGAAGCTTTCTTT. Translated, it gives CASNEPLVTGGTEAFF.

V and J are TRBV5-1 and TRBJ1-4, with D maybe TRBD1 (6 bases). Looked up from germline, CDR1 is SGHRS and CDR2 is YFSETQ. The CDR3 is made up of 14 amino acids. V lost 9 bases and J lost 5, with 17 bases in between. The CDR3 DNA reads as TGCGCCACCGCACGGGGCAGGGGAAATGAAAAACTGTTTTTT. Translation: CATARGRGNEKLFF. The whole variable domain, remainder taken from reference TRBV5-1 and TRBJ1-4, is KAGVTQTPRYLIKTRGQQVTLSCSPISGHRSVSWYQQTPGQGLQFLFEYFSETQRNKGNFPGRFSGRQFSNSRSEMNVSTLELGDSALYLCATARGRGNEKLFFGSGTQLSVL.

The gene calls are TRBV7-2 and TRBJ1-5; perhaps TRBD1 as D (5 bases). Between the trimmed V and J ends, which lost 5 bases and 2 bases, there was a span of 13 bases. The CDR3 has 15 residues. CDR1 is SGHTA and CDR2 is FQGNSA in the germline V gene. DNA for the CDR3: TGTGCCAGCAGCCCCGTCGACAGAGGCAATCAGCCCCAGCATTTT. Translating it yields CASSPVDRGNQPQHF.

This clone showed up just once. The CDR3 reads CASSRLGTSGGIPRSTDTQYF. Here the CDR3 DNA reads TGTGCCAGCAGCCGCCTAGGGACTAGCGGGGGGATTCCTCGAAGCACAGATACGCAGTATTTT. The chain joins TRBV3-1 (or the pseudogene TRBV3-2) to TRBJ2-3; 15 bases map to TRBD2. V was pared by 4 bases and J by 0 bases, with 14 bases of the junction left unmatched. The CDR3 runs to 21 residues. Per germline, CDR1 LGHDT and CDR2 YNNKEL (reference sequence).

The chain links TRBV18 to TRBJ2-7, with 7 bases that match TRBD2. This CDR3 is built from 17 residues. Germline V lookup: CDR1 KGHSH, CDR2 LQKENI. The ends lost 1 base at V and 7 bases at J; junction bases unmatched: 16. The CDR3 DNA follows: TGTGCCAGCTCACCACTACAACGCGGGGGATCGAATTGGGAGCAGTACTTC. Its protein is CASSPLQRGGSNWEQYF. Full variable domain (outside the CDR3, taken from reference TRBV18 and TRBJ2-7): NAGVMQNPRHLVRRRGQEARLRCSPMKGHSHVYWYRQLPEEGLKFMVYLQKENIIDESGMPKERFSAEFPKEGPSILRIQQVVRGDSAAYFCASSPLQRGGSNWEQYFGPGTRLTVT.

This rearrangement joins TRBV5-1 to TRBJ1-3; D possibly corresponds to TRBD1 (5 bases). This CDR3 is built from 16 residues. Germline assignment: CDR1 SGHRS and CDR2 YFSETQ. Trimming pared 2 bases from V and 0 bases from J, leaving 12 bases between. CDR3 sequence: CASSLGVSNSGNTIYF. For the CDR3, the DNA is TGCGCCAGCAGCTTAGGGGTTTCTAACTCTGGAAACACCATATATTTT.

This clone was seen only once. Other DNA sequences within the sample encode an identical CDR3. The chain combines TRBV7-9 with TRBJ1-2; 7 bases map to TRBD1. Looked up from germline, CDR1 is SEHNR and CDR2 is FQNEAQ (reference sequence). The CDR3 has 13 residues. With V trimmed by 3 bases and J by 2 bases, 0 bases remained unmatched. The DNA for the CDR3 is TGTGCCAGCAGCTTGGGACAGAACTATGGCTACACCTTC. It codes for CASSLGQNYGYTF.

The chain has TRBV5-5 and TRBJ2-3, with TRBD1 matching over 12 bases. CDR1 SGHKS and CDR2 YYEKEE come from the germline V gene (reference sequence). The CDR3 runs to 16 residues. V shed 4 bases and J 3 bases; nucleotides not matched to a gene: 6. The CDR3 loop reads CASSRGQGASTDTQYF. The CDR3 bases are TGTGCCAGCAGCCGGGGACAGGGGGCTTCTACAGATACGCAGTATTTT.

J is TRBJ2-5 and V is TRBV18; 8 bases fit TRBD2. The germline V gene has CDR1 KGHSH and CDR2 LQKENI. V dropped 0 bases and J dropped 3; count of bases not matched to a gene: 3. This CDR3 is built from 15 residues. CDR3 region: CASSPPRTSKETQYF. The CDR3 coding sequence is TGTGCCAGCTCACCACCGAGGACTAGCAAAGAGACCCAGTACTTC.

The chain combines TRBV11-3 with TRBJ2-7, with 10 nucleotides matching TRBD1. Losses at the gene ends were 0 bases for V and 1 base for J; bases not matched to a gene: 6. The CDR3 is 17 amino acids. Germline CDR1 SGHNT, CDR2 YENEEA. DNA for the CDR3: TGTGCCAGCAGCTTAGACTACGGGACAGGGGAATCCTACGAGCAGTACTTC. Translating it yields CASSLDYGTGESYEQYF.

This sequence joins TRBV15 and TRBJ1-2; 8 bases match TRBD1. The CDR3 has 16 amino acids. Germline V gives CDR1 LNHNV, CDR2 YYDKDF (reference sequence). The trim removed 5 bases at V and 3 bases at J, leaving 11 bases unmatched. The CDR3 bases are TGTGCCACCAGCGGCTCGGGACAGGATTTATACTATGGCTACACCTTC. This translates into CATSGSGQDLYYGYTF.

The chain links TRBV7-2 to TRBJ2-7; no clear D. Looked up from germline, CDR1 is SGHTA and CDR2 is FQGNSA. V dropped 2 bases and J dropped 4 bases, with 6 bases sitting between them. CDR3 length equals 12 residues. Written as DNA, the CDR3 is TGTGCCAGCAGCTTATTAACTTACGAGCAGTACTTC. This gives the protein CASSLLTYEQYF. The full variable domain, with the rest looked up from reference TRBV7-2 and TRBJ2-7, is GAGVSQSPSNKVTEKGKDVELRCDPISGHTALYWYRQSLGQGLEFLIYFQGNSAPDKSGLPSDRFSAERTGGSVSTLTIQRTQQEDSAVYLCASSLLTYEQYFGPGTRLTVT.

This clone turned up a few times. The chain has TRBV4-1 and TRBJ1-3, with 7 positions matching TRBD1. Germline V gives CDR1 MGHRA, CDR2 YSYEKL. The length of the CDR3 is 15 residues. V was pared by 2 bases and J by 3 bases, with 4 bases of the junction left unmatched. CDR3 sequence: CASSQQQGLGNTIYF. The DNA of the CDR3 is TGCGCCAGCAGCCAACAACAGGGGCTTGGAAACACCATATATTTT.